The rows below give T cell receptor beta chains drawn from one sample of a study of T cells in Graves' hyperthyroidism and ophthalmopathy. TCRdb reprocessed the multiplex PCR reads via MiXCR and lists one record per CDR3 protein. Found here are around 700,000 distinct CDR3 sequences, around 20% of them singletons; the top ten hold approximately 15%. The sample was blood. These receptors all come from a woman in her 50s with Graves' hyperthyroidism that later progressed to Graves' ophthalmopathy. The CDR3 runs from the conserved cysteine through the conserved F or W. A D gene is named only where the DNA matches it firmly. Clone size is given for some rows only: seen once, a few or many times, or a class if the clone is expanded.

cdr3_aa	cdr3_nt	v_call	j_call	d_call	clone_size
CAIRSRRVTDSEQYF	TGTGCCATCAGGTCTAGGCGAGTCACCGATTCCGAGCAGTACTTC	TRBV10-3	TRBJ2-7	-	-
CASSLDPGGYDGYTF	TGCGCCAGCAGCTTGGATCCAGGGGGCTACGATGGCTACACCTTC	TRBV5-1	TRBJ1-2	TRBD1	many
CSARDPASGGPYTQYF	TGCAGTGCTAGAGATCCGGCTAGCGGGGGGCCTTATACGCAGTATTTT	TRBV20-1	TRBJ2-3	TRBD2	many
CASSESRQGVTEAFF	TGTGCCAGCAGTGAATCCAGACAGGGAGTAACTGAAGCTTTCTTT	TRBV2	TRBJ1-1	TRBD1	many
CATSRDKIYETGDNQPQHF	TGTGCCACCAGCAGAGATAAGATCTATGAGACAGGGGACAATCAGCCCCAGCATTTT	TRBV15	TRBJ1-5	TRBD1	-
CASSPTLTGGPGELFF	TGCGCCAGCAGTCCCACACTAACGGGGGGGCCCGGGGAGCTGTTTTTT	TRBV10-1	TRBJ2-2	TRBD2	few
CASSKGSGIYYEQYF	TGTGCCAGCAGCAAAGGGAGTGGGATTTACTACGAGCAGTACTTC	TRBV9	TRBJ2-7	-	-
CASSPGTGFYYEQYF	TGTGCCAGCAGTCCAGGGACTGGGTTTTACTACGAGCAGTACTTC	TRBV7-2	TRBJ2-7	-	many
CASSQTVDEQFF	TGCGCCAGCAGCCAGACGGTAGATGAGCAGTTCTTC	TRBV5-1	TRBJ2-1	-	-
CASSLVRRWPREEGKATEAFF	TGTGCCAGCAGCTTAGTTCGACGATGGCCCAGGGAGGAAGGGAAAGCCACTGAAGCTTTCTTT	TRBV7-8	TRBJ1-1	-	-
CASSLDNRGTTTYNEQFF	TGTGCCAGCAGCTTAGACAACAGGGGAACTACGACCTACAATGAGCAGTTCTTC	TRBV7-6	TRBJ2-1	TRBD1	many
CASSHYRVGYTF	TGTGCCAGCAGCCACTACAGGGTTGGCTACACCTTC	TRBV11-2	TRBJ1-2	-	many
CASSYLMGGGAEAFF	TGTGCCAGCAGTTACCTAATGGGGGGCGGTGCTGAAGCTTTCTTT	TRBV6-5	TRBJ1-1	-	many
CASSDSRGAPESEQFF	TGTGCCAGCAGTGACTCTCGGGGGGCCCCTGAGTCTGAGCAGTTCTTC	TRBV6-4	TRBJ2-1	-	-
CSARDIRGPNTGELFF	TGCAGTGCTAGAGATATCAGGGGGCCGAACACCGGGGAGCTGTTTTTT	TRBV20-1	TRBJ2-2	TRBD1	many
CASSPEGRYQETQYF	TGTGCCAGCAGCCCCGAGGGGAGGTACCAAGAGACCCAGTACTTC	TRBV9	TRBJ2-5	-	few
CASSPISSTDTQYF	TGTGCCAGCAGCCCTATAAGTAGCACAGATACGCAGTATTTT	TRBV12-3/TRBV12-4	TRBJ2-3	-	-
CATSEGLLNEKLFF	TGTGCCACCAGTGAGGGACTCCTTAATGAAAAACTGTTTTTT	TRBV24-1	TRBJ1-4	-	-
CASRGATEAFF	TGCGCCAGCAGGGGAGCGACTGAAGCTTTCTTT	TRBV5-1	TRBJ1-1	-	few
CASGISGETQYF	TGTGCCAGCGGGATAAGTGGAGAGACCCAGTACTTC	TRBV5-4	TRBJ2-5	-	-
CASFNRGTEAFF	TGTGCCAGCTTTAACCGTGGCACTGAAGCTTTCTTT	TRBV12-3/TRBV12-4	TRBJ1-1	-	many
CASSRTGTQPQHF	TGTGCCAGCAGCCGGACAGGCACTCAGCCCCAGCATTTT	TRBV5-6	TRBJ1-5	TRBD1	few
CATSDSSPEQFF	TGTGCCACCAGCGATTCTTCACCTGAGCAGTTCTTC	TRBV24-1	TRBJ2-1	-	-
CASSTSGTNEKLFF	TGTGCCAGTAGTACATCAGGAACTAATGAAAAACTGTTTTTT	TRBV19	TRBJ1-4	-	-
CSARGRLAAYEQYF	TGCAGTGCTAGAGGCCGACTAGCGGCCTACGAGCAGTACTTC	TRBV20-1	TRBJ2-7	TRBD2	many
CASSYSGSGAYGELFF	TGTGCCAGCAGTTACTCGGGGAGCGGGGCGTACGGGGAGCTGTTTTTT	TRBV6-4	TRBJ2-2	TRBD2	-
CASSLQDRITYNEQFF	TGTGCCAGCAGTTTACAGGACAGGATAACCTACAATGAGCAGTTCTTC	TRBV27	TRBJ2-1	TRBD1	many
CASSIRLVTGELFF	TGTGCCAGTAGTATCCGACTAGTCACCGGGGAGCTGTTTTTT	TRBV19	TRBJ2-2	-	-
CSADTGAYGYTF	TGCAGTGCTGATACAGGGGCCTATGGCTACACCTTC	TRBV20-1	TRBJ1-2	TRBD1	many
CASRAGKAYEQYF	TGTGCCAGCCGGGCAGGGAAGGCCTACGAGCAGTACTTC	TRBV13	TRBJ2-7	-	-
CASGKGQNYNEQFF	TGTGCCAGTGGCAAGGGACAGAACTACAATGAGCAGTTCTTC	TRBV19	TRBJ2-1	TRBD1	-
CASTGPPGTQYF	TGTGCCAGCACAGGTCCCCCAGGAACCCAGTACTTC	TRBV12-3/TRBV12-4	TRBJ2-5	-	many
CASSHDRGRREKLFF	TGTGCCAGCAGCCACGACAGGGGAAGAAGAGAAAAACTGTTTTTT	TRBV7-2	TRBJ1-4	TRBD1	-
CASSGLAGAHSSTDTQYF	TGCGCCAGCAGTGGACTAGCGGGGGCTCATTCGTCCACAGATACGCAGTATTTT	TRBV10-2	TRBJ2-3	TRBD2	few
CASSYNALGLADRDTQYF	TGTGCCAGCAGCTACAACGCGTTGGGACTAGCGGATCGGGATACGCAGTATTTT	TRBV7-9	TRBJ2-3	TRBD2	few
CAISGNISGGANEQFF	TGTGCCATCAGTGGAAATATTAGCGGGGGGGCCAATGAGCAGTTCTTC	TRBV10-3	TRBJ2-1	TRBD2	few
CASSVNPAPQHF	TGTGCCAGCAGTGTAAATCCCGCGCCCCAGCATTTT	TRBV6-1	TRBJ1-5	-	-
CASSLSLAGGQETQYF	TGTGCCAGCAGCCTGTCCTTAGCGGGGGGGCAAGAGACCCAGTACTTC	TRBV11-1	TRBJ2-5	TRBD2	many
CATSDSAGITDTQYF	TGTGCCACCAGTGACTCGGCGGGGATCACAGATACGCAGTATTTT	TRBV24-1	TRBJ2-3	-	few
CASSQEAGGRTDTQYF	TGTGCCAGCAGCCAAGAGGCGGGGGGGCGAACAGATACGCAGTATTTT	TRBV3-1	TRBJ2-3	TRBD2	many
CASSGRAGTQYF	TGTGCCAGCAGCGGGCGGGCGGGGACCCAGTACTTC	TRBV5-6	TRBJ2-5	-	few
CASGGGREREQYF	TGTGCCAGCGGGGGGGGGAGAGAGCGCGAGCAGTACTTC	TRBV25-1	TRBJ2-7	TRBD2	-
CASSLEDYYYEQYF	TGCGCCAGCAGCTTAGAAGACTATTACTACGAGCAGTACTTC	TRBV5-1	TRBJ2-7	-	many
CASTYTRDREDTGELFF	TGTGCCAGCACCTATACTCGGGACAGGGAGGACACCGGGGAGCTGTTTTTT	TRBV12-3/TRBV12-4	TRBJ2-2	TRBD1	-
CASSRPSGTGGRNEQFF	TGCGCCAGCAGCAGGCCCTCCGGGACAGGGGGCAGGAATGAGCAGTTCTTC	TRBV5-1	TRBJ2-1	TRBD1	-
CASAPHSNYGYTF	TGTGCCAGCGCACCCCACAGTAACTATGGCTACACCTTC	TRBV5-6	TRBJ1-2	-	few
CASSHWGAQEKLFF	TGTGCCAGCAGCCATTGGGGGGCGCAGGAAAAACTGTTTTTT	TRBV12-3/TRBV12-4	TRBJ1-4	-	many
CASSENGYEQYF	TGTGCCAGCAGTGAAAACGGCTACGAGCAGTACTTC	TRBV2	TRBJ2-7	-	-
CASSGQAGGPSDTQYF	TGTGCCAGCAGTGGCCAAGCGGGGGGGCCATCAGATACGCAGTATTTT	TRBV6-1	TRBJ2-3	TRBD2	-
CASCRTFGTEAFF	TGTGCCAGCTGCCGCACATTTGGAACTGAAGCTTTCTTT	TRBV27	TRBJ1-1	-	-
CASCPSGRCGPGNTIYF	TGTGCCAGCTGCCCCTCGGGGCGGTGTGGCCCTGGAAACACCATATATTTT	TRBV7-6	TRBJ1-3	-	-
CSARGVPDTQYF	TGCAGTGCTAGGGGGGTGCCAGATACGCAGTATTTT	TRBV20-1	TRBJ2-3	-	many
CASSEAEVETEAFF	TGTGCCAGCAGTGAAGCGGAGGTTGAGACTGAAGCTTTCTTT	TRBV6-1	TRBJ1-1	-	many
CASSLSGTSAGDYSNQPQHF	TGTGCCAGCAGCTTAAGTGGTACCTCGGCAGGGGATTATAGCAATCAGCCCCAGCATTTT	TRBV7-9	TRBJ1-5	-	few
CASSQSELRLRQETQYF	TGTGCCAGCAGCCAGTCCGAGTTGCGCCTTCGGCAAGAGACCCAGTACTTC	TRBV3-1	TRBJ2-5	-	many
CASSFRGGANEQFF	TGTGCCAGCAGTTTTCGCGGGGGGGCCAATGAGCAGTTCTTC	TRBV28	TRBJ2-1	TRBD2	few
CAWGQGNTGELFF	TGTGCCTGGGGACAGGGGAACACCGGGGAGCTGTTTTTT	TRBV30	TRBJ2-2	TRBD1	many
CASSAVAYGYTF	TGTGCCAGCAGTGCGGTAGCCTATGGCTACACCTTC	TRBV2	TRBJ1-2	-	-